This TCR beta chain was captured by sequencing in a study of T cell responses to AZD1222 COVID-19 vaccine. The wider study: Second-dose intervals of approximately 4 or approximately 12 weeks were pooled.

CDR3 length: 14 residues. Trimming took 5 bases from V and 0 from J, leaving 10 bases between them. The V gene's germline CDR1 is SEHNR and CDR2 FQNEAQ (reference sequence). The protocol was immunoSEQ multiplex PCR, while the TCRdb copy is restricted to in-frame clones and leaves out a portion. This repertoire shows fewer than 130,000 clones, more than 85% found once; its top ten account for approximately 1.2%. The sequencing here drew on peripheral blood, taken on day 0 of AZD1222 vaccination. The V gene is TRBV7-9, the J gene TRBJ1-1; D gene uncertain. The clonotype originates from an adult in good health. Here the CDR3 DNA reads TGTGCCAGCAGCCCTTTTTCGATGAACACTGAAGCTTTCTTT. Residues: CASSPFSMNTEAFF. Full variable domain (outside the CDR3, taken from reference TRBV7-9 and TRBJ1-1): DTGVSQNPRHKITKRGQNVTFRCDPISEHNRLYWYRQTLGQGPEFLTYFQNEAQLEKSRLLSDRFSAERPKGSFSTLEIQRTEQGDSAMYLCASSPFSMNTEAFFGQGTRLTVV.